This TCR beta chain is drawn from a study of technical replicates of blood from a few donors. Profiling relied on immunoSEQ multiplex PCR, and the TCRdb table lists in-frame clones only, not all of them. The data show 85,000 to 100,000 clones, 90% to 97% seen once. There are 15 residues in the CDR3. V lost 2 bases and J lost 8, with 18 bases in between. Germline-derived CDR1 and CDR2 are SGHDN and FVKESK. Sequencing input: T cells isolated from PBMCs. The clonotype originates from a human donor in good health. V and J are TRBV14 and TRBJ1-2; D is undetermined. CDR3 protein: CASSQHQWAPGGYTF. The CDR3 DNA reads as TGTGCCAGCAGCCAACATCAATGGGCCCCGGGGGGCTACACCTTC. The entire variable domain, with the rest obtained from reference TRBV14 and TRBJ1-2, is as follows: EAGVTQFPSHSVIEKGQTVTLRCDPISGHDNLYWYRRVMGKEIKFLLHFVKESKQDESGMPNNRFLAERTGGTYSTLKVQPAELEDSGVYFCASSQHQWAPGGYTFGSGTRLTVV.